This T cell receptor beta chain stems from a study of shared clonotypes between healthy human individuals. CDR1 and CDR2 from the germline V gene are SGDLS and YYNGEE. This CDR3 spans 16 amino acids. V was clipped by 0 bases and J by 4 bases, with 14 bases between them. Study-level results: Of the naive CD4 clonotypes, around 4.7% were shared across several donors.

Concerning this clone: Its matching antigen is unknown.

Using immunoSEQ multiplex PCR, the repertoire was profiled, and TCRdb retains in-frame clones only, with some absent. The data show roughly 2,300,000 clones, roughly 90% seen once. The receptor was derived from a man younger than 30 in good health. Some clones in this sample may be carry-over from other donors' samples. This chain links TRBV9 with TRBJ2-1, with D possibly being TRBD1 or TRBD2 (5 bases each). The specimen sequenced was naive CD4+ T cells from PBMCs. The subset: CD45RA+ positively selected. CDR3 DNA: TGTGCCAGCAGCGTAGGGGGGACGGCTAGTTACAATGAGCAGTTCTTC. It yields the protein CASSVGGTASYNEQFF. The full variable domain, its missing parts supplied by reference TRBV9 and TRBJ2-1, is DSGVTQTPKHLITATGQRVTLRCSPRSGDLSVYWYQQSLDQGLQFLIQYYNGEERAKGNILERFSAQQFPDLHSELNLSSLELGDSALYFCASSVGGTASYNEQFFGPGTRLTVL.